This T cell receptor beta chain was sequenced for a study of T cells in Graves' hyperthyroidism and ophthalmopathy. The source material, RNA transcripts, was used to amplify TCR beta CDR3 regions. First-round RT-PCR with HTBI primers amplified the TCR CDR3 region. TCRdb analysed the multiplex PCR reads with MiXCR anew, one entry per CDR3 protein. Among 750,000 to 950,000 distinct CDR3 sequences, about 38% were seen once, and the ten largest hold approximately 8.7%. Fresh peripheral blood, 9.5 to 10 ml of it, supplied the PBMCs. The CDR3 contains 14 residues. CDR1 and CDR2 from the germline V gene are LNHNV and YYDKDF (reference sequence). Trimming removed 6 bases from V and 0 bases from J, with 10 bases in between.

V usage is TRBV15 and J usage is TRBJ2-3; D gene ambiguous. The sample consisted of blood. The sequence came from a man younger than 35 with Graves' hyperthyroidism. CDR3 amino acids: CATRGPTSTDTQYF. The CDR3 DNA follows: TGTGCCACCAGGGGCCCGACTAGCACAGATACGCAGTATTTT.